This T cell receptor (beta chain) was recovered during a study of blood T cells in healthy people across ages. This clonotype appeared many times. The CDR3 is 15 amino acids. V dropped 7 bases and J dropped 0 bases, with 16 bases sitting between them. Germline CDR1 SQVTM, CDR2 ANQGSEA. PCR was performed a second time for 7 to 11 cycles using a sample-barcoded 5' primer and a J-beta primer mix. MiXCR, run by TCRdb on the 5' RACE reads, gives a single entry per CDR3 protein. The data contain fewer than 2,000,000 distinct CDR3 sequences, more than 35% of them seen just once; the ten biggest clones take up approximately 22%.

V and J are TRBV29-1 and TRBJ2-1; D is unresolved. The TCR sequence derives from a human donor in good health. Sequenced input: blood. The CDR3 sequence is CSAAAILDSYNEQFF. CDR3 coding DNA: TGCAGCGCCGCTGCCATCCTAGACTCCTACAATGAGCAGTTCTTC.